This TCR beta chain was retrieved from a study of blood T cell repertoires in COVID-19. With V trimmed by 6 bases and J by 10 bases, 7 bases remained unmatched. This CDR3 comprises 13 residues. The method was immunoSEQ multiplex PCR; TCRdb's version includes in-frame clones alone and lacks a portion of them. Of 230,000 or so clones in the sample, around 89% were seen once. The sequence came from a woman aged 55-69 years with COVID-19, enrolled during active disease. This chain connects TRBV12-3 or TRBV12-4 to TRBJ1-1, with 11 positions matching TRBD1. What was sequenced was peripheral blood. In DNA, the CDR3 is TGTGCCAGCAGACCAGGACAGGGGGCGCCAGCTTTCTTT. Protein sequence: CASRPGQGAPAFF.